This T cell receptor beta chain originates from a study of cytomegalovirus exposure and HLA in healthy donors. Study at large: Earlier, 95 million to 130 million unique TCR beta sequences were recovered from about 179 million T cells by an analysis.

CDR3 length equals 17 residues. CDR1 and CDR2 (germline): SGHKS, YYEKEE (reference sequence). Trimming pared 3 bases from V and 5 bases from J, leaving 23 bases between. Primers: 60 Vbeta forward and 13 Jbeta reverse. TCRdb keeps only in-frame clones here, not all; method: immunoSEQ multiplex PCR. The table includes about 110,000 clones, about 70% detected once. J is TRBJ2-5 and V is TRBV5-5, with TRBD1 as a possible D gene (6 bases). This clonotype was sampled from a female donor in good health and CMV-seronegative. Material for sequencing was PBMCs. CDR3 in amino acids: CASSSLLTGSIGETQYF. The CDR3 region has the DNA TGTGCCAGCAGCTCCCTCCTGACAGGCTCAATTGGGGAGACCCAGTACTTC.